This T cell receptor beta chain is drawn from a study of blood T cell repertoires in COVID-19. On the study more broadly: The analysed material was cDNA or gDNA that came from T cells, B-cell-depleted T cells, or PBMCs.

The protocol was immunoSEQ multiplex PCR, while the TCRdb copy is restricted to in-frame clones and leaves out a portion. The profile covers around 94,000 clones, with approximately 86% appearing a single time and 3% to 4% taken by the ten largest. This CDR3 region has 15 residues. Germline values: CDR1 SNHLY, CDR2 FYNNEI. Trimming took 5 bases from V and 3 from J; bases not matched to a gene: 6. Sequenced material: peripheral blood. This clonotype was sampled from a man between 45 and 60 years old with acute or convalescent COVID-19. J is TRBJ1-4 and V is TRBV2, with 7 positions matching TRBD1. The CDR3 DNA sequence: TGTGCCAGCAGTTACCTGACAGGGTCTAATGAAAAACTGTTTTTT. This gives the protein CASSYLTGSNEKLFF.